The 25 T cell receptor beta chains reported below all come from one sample, sequenced in a study of spatial heterogeneity in lung cancer. Via MiXCR, TCRdb re-called the 5' RACE reads, giving one row per CDR3 protein. The sample lists approximately 52,000 distinct CDR3 sequences, more than 6.5% occurring once. The time point denotes: sample taken at primary tumor resection. Frozen PBMC, nontumor lung or tumor provided whole RNA, which was sequenced unsorted. Specimen: PBMCs, collected at surgery. The source of these receptors is a female donor with early-stage non-small cell lung cancer.

This clonotype was seen ten or more times. This chain links TRBV4-2 with TRBJ2-3; D ambiguous. Per the germline V gene, CDR1 is LGHNA and CDR2 is YNFKEQ. CDR3 length: 16 amino acids. Trimming took 0 bases from V and 0 from J, leaving 10 bases between them. CDR3 sequence reads: CASSQDRRISTDTQYF. CDR3 sequence (DNA): TGTGCCAGCAGCCAAGATCGTCGGATTAGCACAGATACGCAGTATTTT.

The chain links TRBV7-3 to TRBJ2-6, with D maybe TRBD1 (6 bases). The germline gives CDR1 SGHTA, CDR2 FQGTGA. Trimming removed 5 bases from V and 0 bases from J, with 14 bases in between. CDR3 size: 17 residues. The CDR3 region is CASSPKDRSSGANVLTF. The CDR3 region has the DNA TGTGCCAGCAGCCCCAAGGACAGATCCTCTGGGGCCAACGTCCTGACTTTC.

This clonotype was seen at least ten times. This chain uses TRBV6-7 with TRBJ2-7; D gene unclear. TRBV6-7 qualifies as an ORF whose function is uncertain. V lost 0 bases and J 7 bases, leaving 10 bases between the germline ends. This CDR3 is 13 amino acids long. The DNA for the CDR3 is TGTGCCAGCAGTTACTCGGGGTCCCTTGAGCAGTACTTC. Translating it yields CASSYSGSLEQYF.

The table lists this clonotype with many counts. This chain connects TRBV7-9 to TRBJ1-2, with D uncertain. Between the trimmed V and J ends, which lost 0 bases and 3 bases, there was a span of 2 bases. Germline V gene data show CDR1 as SEHNR and CDR2 as FQNEAQ (reference sequence). This CDR3 is 12 amino acids long. In DNA, the CDR3 is TGTGCCAGCAGCTTAGCCGACTATGGCTACACCTTC. The encoded protein is CASSLADYGYTF. The full variable domain, its missing parts supplied by reference TRBV7-9 and TRBJ1-2, is DTGVSQNPRHKITKRGQNVTFRCDPISEHNRLYWYRQTLGQGPEFLTYFQNEAQLEKSRLLSDRFSAERPKGSFSTLEIQRTEQGDSAMYLCASSLADYGYTFGSGTRLTVV.

The table lists this clonotype with many counts. The chain has TRBV7-7 and TRBJ2-7; TRBD1 might be the D (6 bases). There are 14 residues in the CDR3. Trimming stripped 2 bases from V and 6 bases from J, with 14 bases between. Germline lookup yields CDR1 SSHAT and CDR2 FNYEAQ (reference sequence). CDR3 DNA sequence: TGTGCCAGCAGCTTATCCCCAGGGGATGCCGAGCAGTACTTC. Protein sequence: CASSLSPGDAEQYF.

This clonotype occurred many times. This sequence joins TRBV15 and TRBJ1-1; no clear D. The germline CDR1 and CDR2 sequences are LNHNV and YYDKDF (reference sequence). CDR3 length equals 15 residues. Trimming took off 0 bases at V and 1 base at J, with 9 bases between the two ends. CDR3 nucleotide sequence: TGTGCCACCAGCAGAGATCCACCCCCGAACACTGAAGCTTTCTTT. Translation gives CATSRDPPPNTEAFF.

This clonotype was counted ten times or more. V gene TRBV15 combines with J gene TRBJ2-2; D uncertain. The CDR3 has 14 amino acids. The V end lost 6 bases, the J end lost 3 bases, and 11 bases lay between the germline ends. CDR1 is LNHNV and CDR2 is YYDKDF in the germline V gene (reference sequence). The CDR3 DNA is TGTGCCACCAGGATCGGGCCTTACACCGGGGAGCTGTTTTTT. Amino acids: CATRIGPYTGELFF.

This clonotype has a count of ten or more. The rearrangement links TRBV4-3 to TRBJ2-5; D is unresolved. Between the trimmed V and J ends, which lost 4 bases and 1 base, there was a span of 7 bases. The length of the CDR3 is 13 residues. From germline, CDR1 is LGHNA and CDR2 YSLEER. CDR3 in DNA: TGCGCCAGCAGCCGTTCTATCCAAGAGACCCAGTACTTC. Translation gives CASSRSIQETQYF.

This clonotype has a count of ten or more. The V gene is TRBV29-1, the J gene TRBJ1-2; 10 bases are shared with TRBD1. The V gene end was trimmed by 5 bases and the J gene end by 6 bases; junction bases not matched to a gene: 3. Germline V gene data show CDR1 as SQVTM and CDR2 as ANQGSEA. The CDR3 loop spans 12 amino acids. DNA of the CDR3: TGCAGCGTTACGGGACAGGGGAATGGCTACACCTTC. Translation: CSVTGQGNGYTF.

V is TRBV28 and J is TRBJ1-2; the D is unclear. Trimming shortened V by 3 bases and J by 8 bases, and 16 bases separated the two germline ends. Per the germline V gene, CDR1 is MDHEN and CDR2 is SYDVKM. The CDR3 has 14 residues. CDR3 nucleotide sequence: TGTGCCAGCAGTTTCCCGGACCGAGGAGGGGGCTACACCTTC. It codes for CASSFPDRGGGYTF.

V usage is TRBV2 and J usage is TRBJ1-2, with D possibly being TRBD1 (5 bases). The CDR3 consists of 14 residues. V lost 9 bases and J 4 bases, leaving 18 bases between the germline ends. CDR1 and CDR2 (germline): SNHLY, FYNNEI. The CDR3 reads CASSQGPLAYGYTF. The CDR3 region has the DNA TGTGCCAGTTCTCAGGGCCCCCTCGCCTATGGCTACACCTTC.

This clonotype was seen a handful of times. V and J are TRBV3-1 and TRBJ1-1, with a tentative D call TRBD1 (6 bases). In germline, CDR1 is LGHDT, CDR2 YNNKEL (reference sequence). V was cut by 0 bases and J by 10 bases, with 9 bases left in between. The CDR3 is made up of 12 amino acids. This chain's CDR3 is CASSQEGGRAFF. In DNA form, the CDR3 reads TGTGCCAGCAGCCAAGAGGGGGGCAGAGCTTTCTTT.

This clonotype came up many times. The chain combines TRBV28 with TRBJ2-1, with 7 bases identical to TRBD2. Germline CDR1 and CDR2: MDHEN and SYDVKM. The CDR3 has 14 amino acids. V lost 4 bases and J lost 3; bases outside the gene matches: 3. The CDR3: CASSSASGYNEQFF. CDR3 DNA: TGTGCCAGCAGTTCCGCTAGCGGCTACAATGAGCAGTTCTTC.

The CDR3 bases are TGTGCCACCAGCAGAGTACTAGGGCCCTGGCAAGGAGCTTTCTTT. Translation: CATSRVLGPWQGAFF. This rearrangement joins TRBV15 to TRBJ1-1; D unclear. The CDR3 is 15 residues long. V was clipped by 1 base and J by 10 bases, with 19 bases between them. The germline V gene encodes CDR1 LNHNV and CDR2 YYDKDF (reference sequence).

This chain connects TRBV6-6 to TRBJ2-1, with D perhaps given as TRBD1 or TRBD2 (6 bases each). CDR1 and CDR2 from the germline V gene are MNHNY and SVGAGI (reference sequence). There are 14 residues in the CDR3. V was trimmed by 5 bases and J by 1 base, leaving 9 bases between them. CDR3 protein: CASSAGTSYNEQFF. DNA of the CDR3: TGTGCCAGCAGTGCGGGGACATCCTACAATGAGCAGTTCTTC.

This clonotype has only a few counts. The J gene is TRBJ2-1, the V gene TRBV20-1; no firm D call. The germline V gene encodes CDR1 DFQATT and CDR2 SNEGSKA (reference sequence). The length of the CDR3 is 12 residues. The ends were cut back, 6 bases at V and 6 bases at J, with 12 bases in the middle. This CDR3 is CSAMGSGNEQFF. CDR3 in DNA: TGCAGTGCCATGGGTAGTGGCAATGAGCAGTTCTTC.

In its sample, this clonotype was seen many times. This rearrangement joins TRBV18 to TRBJ1-4; no clear D. The CDR3 consists of 14 residues. Trimming took off 3 bases at V and 7 bases at J, with 12 bases between the two ends. The germline V gene has CDR1 KGHSH and CDR2 LQKENI. CDR3 protein: CASSPIPQGEKLFF. The CDR3, as DNA: TGTGCCAGCTCACCTATACCGCAAGGTGAAAAACTGTTTTTT.

V usage is TRBV2 and J usage is TRBJ2-5, with D perhaps matching TRBD1 or TRBD2 (6 bases each). Trimming stripped 7 bases from V and 2 bases from J, with 14 bases between. The CDR3 covers 14 residues. The germline V gene encodes CDR1 SNHLY and CDR2 FYNNEI. The CDR3 protein is CASIPRGGQETQYF. CDR3 coding DNA: TGTGCCAGCATCCCGAGAGGGGGGCAAGAGACCCAGTACTTC.

At least ten counts were recorded for this clonotype. The chain couples TRBV5-1 to TRBJ2-5; D may correspond to TRBD1 or TRBD2 (5 bases each). CDR3 length: 14 residues. Looked up from germline, CDR1 is SGHRS and CDR2 is YFSETQ. With 2 bases removed from V and 4 bases from J, the gap between germline ends came to 12 bases. CDR3 DNA sequence: TGCGCCAGCAGCTTCGGGGCCGGTTTAGAGACCCAGTACTTC. Its translation: CASSFGAGLETQYF.

This clonotype has more than one count but fewer than ten. V usage is TRBV3-1 and J usage is TRBJ2-3, with D perhaps matching TRBD2 (5 bases). This CDR3 is built from 15 residues. Germline-derived CDR1 and CDR2 are LGHDT and YNNKEL (reference sequence). V was trimmed by 4 bases and J by 0 bases, leaving 11 bases between them. CDR3 nucleotide sequence: TGTGCCAGCAGCCGCGAGGGAATTAGCACAGATACGCAGTATTTT. This codes for CASSREGISTDTQYF.

This clonotype was detected many times. V is TRBV29-1 and J is TRBJ1-3; D is perhaps TRBD1 (6 bases). The CDR3 length is 14 residues. The ends were cut back, 6 bases at V and 4 bases at J, with 16 bases in the middle. Germline V gene data show CDR1 as SQVTM and CDR2 as ANQGSEA. CDR3 loop: CSVDETGQGNTIYF. The CDR3 coding sequence is TGCAGCGTCGACGAAACAGGGCAAGGAAACACCATATATTTT.

This clonotype has only a few counts. This chain's CDR3 is CASSQDTVNTIYF. The CDR3 DNA reads as TGCGCCAGCAGCCAAGATACCGTAAACACCATATATTTT. V gene TRBV4-3 combines with J gene TRBJ1-3; no definite D call. Germline assignment: CDR1 LGHNA and CDR2 YSLEER. V shed 0 bases and J shed 6 bases, with 6 bases lying between them. CDR3 length: 13 amino acids.

At least ten counts were recorded for this clonotype. The genes are TRBV18 and TRBJ1-2; D gene ambiguous. CDR3 length: 13 amino acids. The germline CDR1 and CDR2 sequences are KGHSH and LQKENI. The V end was cut by 3 bases, the J end by 3 bases, with 8 bases between. The CDR3 loop is CASSPLTDYGYTF. For the CDR3, the DNA is TGTGCCAGCTCACCTCTCACAGACTATGGCTACACCTTC.

The chain uses TRBV2 and TRBJ1-4; 7 bases map to TRBD1. Trimming took 4 bases from V and 4 from J; bases not matched to a gene: 6. The CDR3 covers 15 residues. Germline CDR1 is SNHLY and CDR2 is FYNNEI. The CDR3 reads CASSGTGFINEKLFF. The CDR3, as DNA: TGTGCCAGCAGTGGGACAGGCTTTATTAATGAAAAACTGTTTTTT.

This clonotype was recorded many times. This rearrangement joins TRBV6-2 or TRBV6-3 to TRBJ2-7, with D hard to call. V lost 4 bases to trimming and J lost 3 bases, with 7 bases between them. Germline assignment: CDR1 MNHEY and CDR2 SVGEGT. There are 12 residues in the CDR3. DNA for the CDR3: TGTGCCAGCAGTTCGAGAAGCTACGAGCAGTACTTC. Protein: CASSSRSYEQYF.